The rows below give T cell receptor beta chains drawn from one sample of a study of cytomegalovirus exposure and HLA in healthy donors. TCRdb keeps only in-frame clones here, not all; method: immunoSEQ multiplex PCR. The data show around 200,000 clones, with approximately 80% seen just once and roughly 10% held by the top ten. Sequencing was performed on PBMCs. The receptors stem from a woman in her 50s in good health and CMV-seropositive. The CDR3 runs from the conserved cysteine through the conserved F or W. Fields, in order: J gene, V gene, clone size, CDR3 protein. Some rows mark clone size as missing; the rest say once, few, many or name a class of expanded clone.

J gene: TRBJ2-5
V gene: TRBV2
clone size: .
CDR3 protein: CASSEKRTGEETQYF

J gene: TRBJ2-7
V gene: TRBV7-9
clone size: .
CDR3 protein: CASSLGWTGTYEQYF

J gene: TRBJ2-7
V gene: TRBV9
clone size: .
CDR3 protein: CASSVGNEAGEYEQYF

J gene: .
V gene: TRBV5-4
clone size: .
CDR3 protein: CASSWGAAGGYGYEQYF

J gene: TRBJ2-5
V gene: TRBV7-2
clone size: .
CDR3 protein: CASSLATGGVRRQETQYF

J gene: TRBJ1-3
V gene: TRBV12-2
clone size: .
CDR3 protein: CASRPSPDRRNTIYF

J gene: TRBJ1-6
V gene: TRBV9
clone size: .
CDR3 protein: CASSAGDRGSPLHF

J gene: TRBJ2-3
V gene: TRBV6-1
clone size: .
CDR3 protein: CASSERGFYSTDTQYF

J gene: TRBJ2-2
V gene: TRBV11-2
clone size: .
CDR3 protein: CASSTILRGAAAGELFF

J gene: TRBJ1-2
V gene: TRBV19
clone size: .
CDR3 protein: CASSIHRDRVNLYGYTF

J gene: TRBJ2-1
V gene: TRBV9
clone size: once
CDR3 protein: CASSVRGGASYNEQFF

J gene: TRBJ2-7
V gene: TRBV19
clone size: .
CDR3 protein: CASSIRTDSYEQYF

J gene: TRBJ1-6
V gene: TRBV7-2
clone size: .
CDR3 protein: CASSLERGNSPLHF

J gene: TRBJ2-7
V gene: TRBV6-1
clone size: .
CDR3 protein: CASSLQVTSYEQYF

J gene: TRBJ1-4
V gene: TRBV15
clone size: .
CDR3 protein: CATSRDGGYEKLFF

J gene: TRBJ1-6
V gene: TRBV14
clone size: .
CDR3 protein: CASRGQGDSPLHF

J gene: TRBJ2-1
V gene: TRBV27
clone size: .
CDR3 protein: CASSFSGGLGDNEQFF

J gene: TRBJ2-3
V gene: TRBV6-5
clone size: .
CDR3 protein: CASSLERGDTDTQYF

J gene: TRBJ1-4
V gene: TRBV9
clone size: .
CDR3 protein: CASSQGAANEKLFF

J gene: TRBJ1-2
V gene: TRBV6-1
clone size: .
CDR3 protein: CASSAQETGLYGYTF

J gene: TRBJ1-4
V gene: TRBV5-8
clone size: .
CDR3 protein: CASSWGGLATNEKLFF

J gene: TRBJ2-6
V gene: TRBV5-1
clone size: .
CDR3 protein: CASSLTGLVSGANVLTF

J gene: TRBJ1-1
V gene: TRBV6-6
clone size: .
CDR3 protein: CASTTGSEAFF

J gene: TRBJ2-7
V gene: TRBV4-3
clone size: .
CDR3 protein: CASSQGIWGQGRNEQYF

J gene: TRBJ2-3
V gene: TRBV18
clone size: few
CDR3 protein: CASSPRGGGATDTQYF

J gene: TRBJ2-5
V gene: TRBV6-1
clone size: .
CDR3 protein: CASSEGVLRVLQETQYF

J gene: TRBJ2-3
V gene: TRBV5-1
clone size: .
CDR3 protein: CASSLADGGDTQYF

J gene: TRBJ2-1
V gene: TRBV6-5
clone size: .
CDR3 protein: CASSPGTSGGDEQFF

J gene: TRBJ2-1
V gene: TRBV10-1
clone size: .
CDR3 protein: CASSRTGRYNEQFF

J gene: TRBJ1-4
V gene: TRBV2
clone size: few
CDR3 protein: CASNRANEKLFF

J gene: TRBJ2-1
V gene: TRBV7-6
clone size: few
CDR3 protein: CASSSTGGRNEQFF

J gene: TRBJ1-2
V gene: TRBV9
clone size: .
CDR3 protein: CASSVAHGQLGYTF

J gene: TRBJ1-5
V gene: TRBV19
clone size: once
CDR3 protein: CASGGPQHF

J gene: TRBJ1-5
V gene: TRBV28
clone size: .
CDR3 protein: CASSLYRQRNSNQPQHF

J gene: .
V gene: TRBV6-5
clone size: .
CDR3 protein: CASSYATGTSTYEQYF

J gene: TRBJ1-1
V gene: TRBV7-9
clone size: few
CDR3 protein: CASSLGLGRLRGTEAFF

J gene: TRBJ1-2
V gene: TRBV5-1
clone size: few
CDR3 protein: CASSSTTFRIGYTF

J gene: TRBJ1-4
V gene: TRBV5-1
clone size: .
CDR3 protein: CASRRTRDRGNEKLFF

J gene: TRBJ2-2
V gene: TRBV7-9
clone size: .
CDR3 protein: CASSSGQGITGELFF

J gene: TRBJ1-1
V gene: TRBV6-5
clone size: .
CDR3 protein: CASSPEGVEAFF

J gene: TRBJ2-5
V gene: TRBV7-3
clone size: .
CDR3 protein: CASSSKKTSGAEETQYF

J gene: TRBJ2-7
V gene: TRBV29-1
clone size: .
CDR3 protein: CSAPPRDRFSYEQYF

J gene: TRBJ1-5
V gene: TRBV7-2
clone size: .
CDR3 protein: CASSTDRARDQPQHF

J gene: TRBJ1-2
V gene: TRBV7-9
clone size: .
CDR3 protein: CASSLGDSRKRGYTF

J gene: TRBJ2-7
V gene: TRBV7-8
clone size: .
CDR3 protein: CASSSSGTGVYEQYF

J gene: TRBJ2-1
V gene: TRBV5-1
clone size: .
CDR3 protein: CASSLVMVGGLSNEQFF

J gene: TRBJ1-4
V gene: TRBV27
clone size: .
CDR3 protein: CASSSLGAGEREKLFF

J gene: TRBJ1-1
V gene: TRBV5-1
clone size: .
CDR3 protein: CASSPGTEAFF

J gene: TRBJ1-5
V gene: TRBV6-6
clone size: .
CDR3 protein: CASSYPDRHQPQHF

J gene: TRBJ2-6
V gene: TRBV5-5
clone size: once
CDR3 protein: CASSLTGSGANVLTF

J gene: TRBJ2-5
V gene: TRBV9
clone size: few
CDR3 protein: CASSPGGTSGGPETQYF

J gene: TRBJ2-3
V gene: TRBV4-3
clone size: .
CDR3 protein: CASSLKTGTGGDTQYF

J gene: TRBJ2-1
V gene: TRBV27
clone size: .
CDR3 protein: CASSEIQVTEQFF